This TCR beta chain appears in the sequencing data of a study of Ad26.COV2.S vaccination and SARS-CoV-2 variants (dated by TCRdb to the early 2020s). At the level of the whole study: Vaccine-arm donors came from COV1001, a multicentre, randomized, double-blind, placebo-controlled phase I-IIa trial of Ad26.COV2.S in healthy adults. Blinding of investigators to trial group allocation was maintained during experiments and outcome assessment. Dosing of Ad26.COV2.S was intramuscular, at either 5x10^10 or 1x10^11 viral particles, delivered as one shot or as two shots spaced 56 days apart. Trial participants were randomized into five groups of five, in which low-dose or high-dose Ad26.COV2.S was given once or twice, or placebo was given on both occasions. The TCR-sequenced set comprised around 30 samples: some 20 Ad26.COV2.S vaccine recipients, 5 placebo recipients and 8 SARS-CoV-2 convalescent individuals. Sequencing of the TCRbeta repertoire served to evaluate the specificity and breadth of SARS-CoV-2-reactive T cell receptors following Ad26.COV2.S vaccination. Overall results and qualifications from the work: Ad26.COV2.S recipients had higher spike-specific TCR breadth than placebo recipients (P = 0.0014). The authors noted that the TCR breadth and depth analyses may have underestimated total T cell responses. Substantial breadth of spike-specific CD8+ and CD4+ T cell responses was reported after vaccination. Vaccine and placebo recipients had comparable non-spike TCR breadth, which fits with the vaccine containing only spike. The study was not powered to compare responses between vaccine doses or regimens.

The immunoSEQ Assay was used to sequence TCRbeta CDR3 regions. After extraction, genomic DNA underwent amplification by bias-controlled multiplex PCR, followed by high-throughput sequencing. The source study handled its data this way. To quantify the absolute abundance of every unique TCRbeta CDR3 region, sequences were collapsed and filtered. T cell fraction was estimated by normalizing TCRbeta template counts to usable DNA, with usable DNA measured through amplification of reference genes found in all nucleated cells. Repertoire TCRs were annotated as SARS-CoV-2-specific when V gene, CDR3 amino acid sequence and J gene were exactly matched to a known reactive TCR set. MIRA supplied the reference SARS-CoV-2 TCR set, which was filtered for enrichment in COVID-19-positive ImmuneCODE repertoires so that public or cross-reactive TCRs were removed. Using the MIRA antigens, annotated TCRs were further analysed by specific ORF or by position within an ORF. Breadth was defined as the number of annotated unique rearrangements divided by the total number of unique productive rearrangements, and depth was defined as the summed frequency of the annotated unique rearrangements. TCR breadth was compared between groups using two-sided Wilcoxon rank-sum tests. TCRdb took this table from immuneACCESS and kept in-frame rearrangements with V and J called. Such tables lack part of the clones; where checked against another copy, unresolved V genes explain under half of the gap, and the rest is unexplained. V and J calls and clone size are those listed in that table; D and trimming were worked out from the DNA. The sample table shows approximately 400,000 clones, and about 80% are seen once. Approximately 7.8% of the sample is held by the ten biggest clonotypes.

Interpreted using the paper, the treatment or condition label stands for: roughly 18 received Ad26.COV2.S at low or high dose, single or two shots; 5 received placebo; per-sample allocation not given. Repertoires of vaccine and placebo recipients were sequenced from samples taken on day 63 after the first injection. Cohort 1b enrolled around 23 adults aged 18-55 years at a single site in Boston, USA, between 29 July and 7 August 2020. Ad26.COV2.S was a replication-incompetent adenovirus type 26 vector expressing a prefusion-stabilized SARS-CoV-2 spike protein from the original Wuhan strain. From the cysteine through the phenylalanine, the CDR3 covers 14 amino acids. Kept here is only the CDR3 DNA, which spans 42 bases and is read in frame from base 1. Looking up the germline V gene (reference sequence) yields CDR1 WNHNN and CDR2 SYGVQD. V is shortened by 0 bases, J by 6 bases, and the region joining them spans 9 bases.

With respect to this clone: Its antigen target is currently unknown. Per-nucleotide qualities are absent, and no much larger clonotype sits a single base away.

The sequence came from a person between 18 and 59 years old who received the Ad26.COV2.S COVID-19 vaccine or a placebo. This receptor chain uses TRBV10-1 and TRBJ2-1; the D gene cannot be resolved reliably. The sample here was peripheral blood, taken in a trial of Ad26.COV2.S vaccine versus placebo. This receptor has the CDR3 CASSESIRLNEQFF. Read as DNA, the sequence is TGCGCCAGCAGTGAGTCAATACGGCTCAATGAGCAGTTCTTC.